This T cell receptor (beta chain) was found in a study of T cells in Graves' hyperthyroidism and ophthalmopathy. TCR beta CDR3 regions were amplified from RNA. The HTBI set primed first-round TCR CDR3 RT-PCR. TCRdb redid the calling of the multiplex PCR reads with MiXCR, one entry per CDR3 protein. The data show nearly 600,000 distinct CDR3 sequences, with approximately 15% seen just once and roughly 7.7% held by the top ten. This clonotype was recorded many times. The sequence came from a woman aged 18-29 years with Graves' ophthalmopathy. The sample taken for sequencing was blood.

The CDR3 protein is CASSEALLNTGELFF. CDR3 nucleotide sequence: TGTGCCAGCAGTGAAGCGCTCCTTAACACCGGGGAGCTGTTTTTT. The chain carries TRBV2 and TRBJ2-2, with D unclear. V lost 0 bases and J lost 2, with 7 bases in between. The CDR3 length is 15 residues. Per germline, CDR1 SNHLY and CDR2 FYNNEI.